This T cell receptor (beta chain) was recorded in a study of Ad26.COV2.S vaccination and SARS-CoV-2 variants. Notes on this clone: The antigen is undetermined.

Study-wide results and limits: Across vaccine and placebo recipients, the breadth of non-spike TCRs was similar. TCR breadth and depth analyses may have underestimated total T cell responses.

TCRdb keeps only in-frame clones here, not all; method: immunoSEQ multiplex PCR. Here the sample spans 450,000 to 550,000 clones, roughly nine tenths being singletons. Treatment indicated: 15 to 20 received Ad26.COV2.S at low or high dose, single or two shots; roughly five received placebo; per-sample allocation not given. Repertoires come from day 63 after the first vaccine or placebo injection. This Boston cohort included adults aged 18-55 years. The V end lost 4 bases, the J end lost 3 bases, and 16 bases lay between the germline ends. Germline assignment: CDR1 LNHDA and CDR2 SQIVND (reference sequence). The CDR3 covers 15 residues.

The chain links TRBV19 to TRBJ2-7, with D possibly matching TRBD1 (6 bases). The receptor was isolated from a person between 18 and 65 years old who received the Ad26.COV2.S COVID-19 vaccine or a placebo. The sample here was peripheral blood, taken in a trial of Ad26.COV2.S vaccine versus placebo. The CDR3 nucleotides are TGTGCCAGTAGTACCACTCCCGGGACAAACTACGAGCAGTACTTC. Its protein is CASSTTPGTNYEQYF.